This TCR beta chain was sequenced for a study of beta chain features in type 1 diabetes. The study, taken as a whole, reports: Equally in patients and controls, shorter templates might have been favored by PCR. TCRB CDR3s were moderately but significantly shorter in Type 1 diabetes patients in all four CD4+ subsets.

Expressed TCRB transcripts were sequenced because the entire RNA isolate underwent reverse transcription. Profiled with immunoSEQ multiplex PCR; TCRdb holds only in-frame clones, not every one. The table shows about 370,000 clones, with about 10% occurring only once. Germline values: CDR1 SGHNT, CDR2 YYREEE (reference sequence). Trimming cost V 4 bases and J 1 base, with 17 bases left between them. The CDR3 sequence is 16 residues long. This clone came up a few times. Antigen: not known. The rearrangement joins TRBV5-4 to TRBJ1-2; a weak D match, TRBD1 (5 bases). This sequence was found in a young man with type 1 diabetes. The source material was central memory CD4+ T cells from blood. DNA for the CDR3: TGTGCCAGCAGCCAAACGACAAGACAGATTAACTATGGCTACACCTTC. This codes for CASSQTTRQINYGYTF.